This TCR beta chain was captured in a study of shared clonotypes between healthy human individuals. The naive CD8 subset, CD45RO-negative cells positively selected for CCR7, excluded terminally differentiated effector memory CD45RA+ cells. Trimming cost V 4 bases and J 2 bases, with 6 bases left between them. Germline values: CDR1 SGHNT, CDR2 YYREEE (reference sequence). This CDR3 region has 12 residues. Method: immunoSEQ multiplex PCR; TCRdb's copy keeps in-frame clones and lacks some. The sample gives about 580,000 clones, roughly 98% of which show up once; more than 0.3% is in the top ten. The receptor comes from a man younger than 45 in good health. Specimen: naive CD8+ T cells sorted from blood. V is TRBV5-4 and J is TRBJ1-1; D ambiguous. CDR3 sequence (DNA): TGTGCCAGCAGCATATCTAACACTGAAGCTTTCTTT. Its translation is CASSISNTEAFF.